This T cell receptor (beta chain) was recovered during a study of graft-versus-host responses after intestinal transplantation. Study as a whole: Isolated intestinal, liver-intestinal, or multivisceral transplants had been given to the recipients. Anti-thymocyte globulin induction preceded roughly 3 years of tacrolimus and steroid maintenance in all recipients.

This clone appeared a single time. Whole-study results and caveats: GvH clones detected in recipient marrow included some appearing first in ileum or blood.

After mixed lymphocyte reaction, dividing CD4+ and CD8+ responder T cells were sorted. Profiled with immunoSEQ multiplex PCR; TCRdb holds only in-frame clones, not every one. The sample holds about 22,000 clones, 55% to 70% seen once. Germline V CDR1 and CDR2: SGHDT, YYEEEE. The CDR3 is made up of 15 amino acids. Trimming cost V 2 bases and J 4 bases, with 15 bases left between them. The source material was alloreactive CD4+ T cells from a mixed lymphocyte reaction culture, sampled before intestinal transplant. The sample's subset: CFSE-low proliferating T cells sorted from roughly 6-day pre-transplant mixed lymphocyte reaction (GvH or HvG direction). This receptor was taken from a human patient who received an intestinal transplant. The chain couples TRBV5-6 to TRBJ1-2; the D gene is possibly TRBD1 (5 bases). DNA of the CDR3: TGTGCCAGCAGCTTAGGAACAGGCTTGTCCTATGGCTACACCTTC. Translating it yields CASSLGTGLSYGYTF.